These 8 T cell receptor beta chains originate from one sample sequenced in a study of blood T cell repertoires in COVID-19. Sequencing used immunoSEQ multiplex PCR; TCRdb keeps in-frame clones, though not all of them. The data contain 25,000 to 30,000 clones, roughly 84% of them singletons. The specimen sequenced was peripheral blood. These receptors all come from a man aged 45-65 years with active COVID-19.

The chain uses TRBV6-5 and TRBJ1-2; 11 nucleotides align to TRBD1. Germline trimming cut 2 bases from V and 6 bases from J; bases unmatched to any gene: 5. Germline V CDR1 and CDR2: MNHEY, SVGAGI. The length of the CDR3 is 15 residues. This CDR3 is CASSYGTGGFDGYTF. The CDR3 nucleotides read TGTGCCAGCAGTTACGGGACAGGGGGGTTCGATGGCTACACCTTC.

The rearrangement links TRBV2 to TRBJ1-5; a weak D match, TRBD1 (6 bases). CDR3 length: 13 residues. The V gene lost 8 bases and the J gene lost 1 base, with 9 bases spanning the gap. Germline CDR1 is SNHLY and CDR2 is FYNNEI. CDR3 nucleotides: TGTGCCAGCTACCAGGGGAGCAATCAGCCCCAGCATTTT. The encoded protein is CASYQGSNQPQHF.

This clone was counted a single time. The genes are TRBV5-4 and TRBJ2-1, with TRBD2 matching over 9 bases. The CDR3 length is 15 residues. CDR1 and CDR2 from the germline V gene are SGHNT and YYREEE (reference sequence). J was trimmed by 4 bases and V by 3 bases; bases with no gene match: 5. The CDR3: CASSSGTSKYNEQFF. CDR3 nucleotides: TGTGCCAGCAGCTCCGGGACTAGCAAATACAATGAGCAGTTCTTC. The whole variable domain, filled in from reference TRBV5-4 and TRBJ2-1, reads ETGVTQSPTHLIKTRGQQVTLRCSSQSGHNTVSWYQQALGQGPQFIFQYYREEENGRGNFPPRFSGLQFPNYSSELNVNALELDDSALYLCASSSGTSKYNEQFFGPGTRLTVL.

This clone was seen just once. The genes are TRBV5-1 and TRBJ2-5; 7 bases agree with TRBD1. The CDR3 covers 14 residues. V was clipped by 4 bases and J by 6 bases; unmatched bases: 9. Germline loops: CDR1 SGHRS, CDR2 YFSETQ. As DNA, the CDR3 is TGCGCCAGCAGCAACCGACAGGGCCAGCAGACCCAGTACTTC. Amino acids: CASSNRQGQQTQYF.

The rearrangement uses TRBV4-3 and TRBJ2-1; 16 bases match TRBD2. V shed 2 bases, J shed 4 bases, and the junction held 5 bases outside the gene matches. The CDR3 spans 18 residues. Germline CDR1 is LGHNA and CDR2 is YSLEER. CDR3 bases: TGCGCCAGCAGCCAATCCGGGACTAGCGGGAGGGGGTACAATGAGCAGTTCTTC. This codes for CASSQSGTSGRGYNEQFF.

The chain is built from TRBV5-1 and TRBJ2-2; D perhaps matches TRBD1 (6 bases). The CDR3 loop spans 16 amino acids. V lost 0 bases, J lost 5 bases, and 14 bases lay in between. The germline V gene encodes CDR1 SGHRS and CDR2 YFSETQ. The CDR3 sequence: CASSLAQGRVTGELFF. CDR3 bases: TGCGCCAGCAGCTTGGCACAGGGTAGAGTGACCGGGGAGCTGTTTTTT.

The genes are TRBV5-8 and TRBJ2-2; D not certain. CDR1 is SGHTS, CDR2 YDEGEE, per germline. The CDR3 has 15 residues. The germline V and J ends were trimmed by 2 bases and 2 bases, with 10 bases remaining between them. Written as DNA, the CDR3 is TGTGCCAGCAGCTTATCATTGAGCAACACCGGGGAGCTGTTTTTT. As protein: CASSLSLSNTGELFF.

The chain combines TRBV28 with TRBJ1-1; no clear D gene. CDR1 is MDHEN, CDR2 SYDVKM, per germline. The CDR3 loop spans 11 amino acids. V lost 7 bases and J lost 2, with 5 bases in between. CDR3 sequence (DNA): TGTGCCAGCAAGAGTAACACTGAAGCTTTCTTT. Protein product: CASKSNTEAFF.